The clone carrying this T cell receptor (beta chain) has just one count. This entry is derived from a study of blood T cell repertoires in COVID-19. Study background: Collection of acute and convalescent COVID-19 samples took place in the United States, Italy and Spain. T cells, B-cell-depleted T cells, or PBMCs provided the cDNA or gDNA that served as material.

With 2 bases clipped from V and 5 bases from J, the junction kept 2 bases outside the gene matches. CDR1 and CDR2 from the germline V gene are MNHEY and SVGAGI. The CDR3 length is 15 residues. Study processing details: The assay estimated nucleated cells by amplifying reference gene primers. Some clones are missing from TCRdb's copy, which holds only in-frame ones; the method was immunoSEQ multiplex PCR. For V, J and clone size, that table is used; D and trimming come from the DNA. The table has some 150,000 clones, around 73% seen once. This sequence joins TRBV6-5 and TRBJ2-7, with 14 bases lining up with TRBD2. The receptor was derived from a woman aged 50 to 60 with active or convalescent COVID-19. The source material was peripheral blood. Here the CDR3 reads CASSYEGLAGDEQYF. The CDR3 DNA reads TGTGCCAGCAGTTACGAGGGACTAGCGGGAGACGAGCAGTACTTC.